Many counts were recorded for the clone carrying this TCR beta chain. What it recognizes is unknown. This specimen comes from a study of T-cell reconstitution after alpha-beta-depleted transplantation in children. The CDR3 sequence is 13 residues long. Germline loops: CDR1 MNHEY, CDR2 SMNVEV (reference sequence). With 6 bases removed from V and 5 bases from J, the gap between germline ends came to 13 bases. Findings and caveats of the study: There were some patients whose high TCRbeta diversity at day 60 came from surviving recipient T cells and thymic progenitors. T-cell counts and diversity at one year post-transplant came mainly from newly produced T cells. Several hundred rapidly expanded clones from non-depleted graft cells reportedly supplied alpha-beta T cells about two months post-transplant.

The authors prepared the TCRbeta library with unique molecular identifiers. One entry per CDR3 protein results from TCRdb running MiXCR on the PCR reads. This sample carries about 980,000 distinct CDR3 sequences, under 30% of them seen once, and the ten largest clones take over 25%. The rearrangement uses TRBV27 and TRBJ1-1; D not resolved. The receptor was isolated from a boy in the first two years of life who had a stem cell transplant for SCID, so the T cells may come from the graft donor. The specimen was PBMCs, mostly from graft donor cells, collected 360 days after TCRalphabeta/CD19-depleted stem cell transplant. The CDR3 region has the DNA TGTGCCAGCAGCCCCGGGTGGGAGACTGAAGCTTTCTTT. This translates into CASSPGWETEAFF.